Below are 4 T cell receptor beta chains sequenced from a single sample in a study of blood T cell repertoires in COVID-19. Method: immunoSEQ multiplex PCR; TCRdb's copy keeps in-frame clones and lacks some. The table records 95,000 to 100,000 clones, approximately 87% of them present only once. The sample was peripheral blood. The receptors shown here come from a woman aged 30 to 39 with acute or convalescent COVID-19.

This chain connects TRBV30 to TRBJ1-3, with D uncertain. Germline CDR1 and CDR2: GTSNPN and SVGIG (reference sequence). This CDR3 is built from 15 residues. V shed 4 bases and J shed 0 bases, with 13 bases lying between them. CDR3 nucleotides: TGTGCCTGGAACAGAAACATTAACTCTGGAAACACCATATATTTT. Its protein product is CAWNRNINSGNTIYF.

J is TRBJ2-3 and V is TRBV11-2; D gene uncertain. The CDR3 is made up of 14 amino acids. CDR1 and CDR2 from the germline V gene are SGHAT and FQNNGV. With 5 bases removed from V and 0 bases from J, the gap between germline ends came to 9 bases. The CDR3 DNA sequence: TGTGCCAGCAGCCCCAATTTTAGCACAGATACGCAGTATTTT. As protein: CASSPNFSTDTQYF.

The chain employs TRBV3-1 (or the pseudogene TRBV3-2) and TRBJ2-1, with TRBD2 matching 7 bases. Germline V gene lookup returns CDR1 LGHDT and CDR2 YNNKEL (reference sequence). The trim removed 3 bases at V and 10 bases at J, leaving 6 bases unmatched. The CDR3 is 13 residues long. CDR3 DNA: TGTGCCAGCAGCCAGCCGGGGGGTTGGGAGCAGTTCTTC. Protein sequence: CASSQPGGWEQFF.

The chain joins TRBV18 to TRBJ2-7; tentative D call: TRBD1 (5 bases). From germline, CDR1 is KGHSH and CDR2 LQKENI. Trimming took 3 bases from V and 6 from J, leaving 9 bases between them. This CDR3 has 12 amino acids. CDR3 DNA sequence: TGTGCCAGCTCACCGCGACAGACCGAGCAGTACTTC. It yields the protein CASSPRQTEQYF.